The sequence of this TCR beta chain was determined in a study of T-cell memory formation after mild COVID-19. This clonotype was seen only once. TCRdb used MiXCR to reprocess the 5' RACE reads, holding one entry per CDR3 protein. This table has around 250,000 distinct CDR3 sequences, roughly a sixth appearing once. Germline V gene sequence: CDR1 SEHNR, CDR2 FQNEAQ (reference sequence). With 5 bases clipped from V and 1 base from J, the junction kept 5 bases outside the gene matches. The length of the CDR3 is 15 residues. This chain connects TRBV7-9 to TRBJ1-1, with 9 bases matching TRBD1. The receptor's source is a man aged 18 to 30 who had mild COVID-19 (a few samples of this study predate the infection). Cell type and time point are not known. What was sequenced was PBMCs or a T cell subset sorted from them (not recorded which). The DNA of the CDR3 is TGTGCCAGCAGCCCCTGGGACAGGGCGAACACTGAAGCTTTCTTT. It yields the protein CASSPWDRANTEAFF.